Listed below are T cell receptor beta chains from one sample, sequenced in a study of blood T cell repertoires in COVID-19. Using immunoSEQ multiplex PCR, the repertoire was profiled, and TCRdb retains in-frame clones only, with some absent. Of about 130,000 clones listed, around 73% were seen once; the top ten hold 11%. Sample: peripheral blood. The source of these receptors is a man in his sixties who had recovered from COVID-19. Each CDR3 is given without its conserved first and last residue. The D gene is left open where the match is weak.

J gene: TRBJ2-1; V gene: TRBV6-5; D gene: NA; CDR3 protein: ASRFSPGEYEQF
J gene: TRBJ2-3; V gene: TRBV30; D gene: TRBD2; CDR3 protein: AWSTSGSSTDTQY
J gene: TRBJ2-7; V gene: TRBV7-2; D gene: TRBD2; CDR3 protein: ASSLGGGAYEQY
J gene: TRBJ1-1; V gene: TRBV5-8; D gene: NA; CDR3 protein: ASSAHRAMNTEAF
J gene: TRBJ2-5; V gene: TRBV6-6; D gene: TRBD2; CDR3 protein: ASREASGGEKTQY
J gene: TRBJ1-4; V gene: TRBV28; D gene: NA; CDR3 protein: ASSLGTGTGEKLF
J gene: TRBJ2-7; V gene: TRBV7-2; D gene: NA; CDR3 protein: ASSLARDTYEQY
J gene: TRBJ1-6; V gene: TRBV7-2; D gene: TRBD1; CDR3 protein: ASSSRTGGNSPLH
J gene: TRBJ2-5; V gene: TRBV24-1; D gene: TRBD1; CDR3 protein: ATRPGQGKDSETQY
J gene: TRBJ1-1; V gene: TRBV29-1; D gene: NA; CDR3 protein: SVGQHGNTEAF
J gene: TRBJ2-4; V gene: TRBV6-2/TRBV6-3; D gene: NA; CDR3 protein: ASSSIVDSKNIQY
J gene: TRBJ2-2; V gene: TRBV30; D gene: NA; CDR3 protein: AWSTRGGGELF
J gene: TRBJ1-3; V gene: TRBV19; D gene: NA; CDR3 protein: ASSQLRDSSGNTIY
J gene: TRBJ1-2; V gene: TRBV3-1/TRBV3-2; D gene: TRBD1; CDR3 protein: ASSQDNRGYGYT
J gene: TRBJ2-7; V gene: TRBV2; D gene: NA; CDR3 protein: ASRFETGPYEQY
J gene: TRBJ2-3; V gene: TRBV6-2/TRBV6-3; D gene: TRBD2; CDR3 protein: ASSRRLAGAVDTQY
J gene: TRBJ2-7; V gene: TRBV3-1/TRBV3-2; D gene: NA; CDR3 protein: ASSPAEVYEQY
J gene: TRBJ1-1; V gene: TRBV28; D gene: NA; CDR3 protein: ASSTPLGRTEAF
J gene: TRBJ1-1; V gene: TRBV30; D gene: NA; CDR3 protein: AWGRGLNTEAF
J gene: TRBJ1-5; V gene: TRBV18; D gene: TRBD1; CDR3 protein: ASSPGTGVSQPQH
J gene: TRBJ2-7; V gene: TRBV9; D gene: NA; CDR3 protein: ASSVGPNPDEQY
J gene: TRBJ1-3; V gene: TRBV7-2; D gene: NA; CDR3 protein: ASTLAQAGNTIY
J gene: TRBJ2-7; V gene: TRBV2; D gene: NA; CDR3 protein: ASTQGILTQGEQY
J gene: TRBJ1-1; V gene: TRBV6-9; D gene: NA; CDR3 protein: ASSYKGTEAF
J gene: TRBJ2-1; V gene: TRBV7-3; D gene: TRBD2; CDR3 protein: ASSHLGLLSNNEQF
J gene: TRBJ2-1; V gene: TRBV4-1; D gene: TRBD1; CDR3 protein: ASSRLGTVHNEQF
J gene: TRBJ2-3; V gene: TRBV20-1; D gene: NA; CDR3 protein: SAERTDTQY
J gene: TRBJ1-6; V gene: TRBV28; D gene: NA; CDR3 protein: ASSSRRSSYNSPLH
J gene: TRBJ1-2; V gene: TRBV12-3/TRBV12-4; D gene: TRBD1; CDR3 protein: ASRWTGNGGYT
J gene: TRBJ1-2; V gene: TRBV11-2; D gene: NA; CDR3 protein: ASSLDPRQNGYT